This T cell receptor beta chain was retrieved from a study of blood T cell repertoires in COVID-19. Background on the study: From the United States, Italy and Spain came samples of acute and convalescent COVID-19. PBMCs, B-cell-depleted T cells, or T cells provided the cDNA or gDNA that made up the material.

Original data processing: Amplifying reference gene primers gave estimates of nucleated cell counts. TCRdb's copy holds only in-frame clones and misses some; the assay was immunoSEQ multiplex PCR. The DNA gave D and trimming, while V, J and clone size come from that table. The sample holds approximately 210,000 clones; over 75% are singletons and the top ten take around a tenth. Germline assignment: CDR1 LNHNV and CDR2 YYDKDF (reference sequence). The CDR3 covers 18 residues. V lost 1 base to trimming and J lost 1 base, with 17 bases between them. This sequence originates from a man aged 45 to 65 with COVID-19, enrolled during active disease. The chain recombines TRBV15 with TRBJ2-1; D uncertain. Sequencing input: peripheral blood. CDR3 loop: CATSRVPPADKSYNEQFF. The DNA of the CDR3 is TGTGCCACCAGCAGAGTCCCTCCGGCGGATAAATCCTACAATGAGCAGTTCTTC.